This TCR beta chain was identified during a study of shared T cell receptors in the human thymus. Only in-frame clones appear in the TCRdb table, and some are missing; sequencing was by immunoSEQ multiplex PCR. Of roughly 410,000 clones in the sample, around 95% are singletons; the top ten hold roughly 0.02%. The length of the CDR3 is 12 residues. The V end was cut by 4 bases, the J end by 2 bases, with 2 bases between. Germline CDR1 is MDHEN and CDR2 is SYDVKM. The genes are TRBV28 and TRBJ2-2; D remains ambiguous. The receptor comes from a human donor. Source material: thymocytes. CDR3 nucleotides: TGTGCCAGCAGTTATAACACCGGGGAGCTGTTTTTT. Protein: CASSYNTGELFF.